This TCR beta chain was sequenced during a study of cytomegalovirus exposure and HLA in healthy donors. Whole-study findings and limits: V- and J-gene trimming in TCR beta was tied to a missense DCLRE1C variant by an analysis performed later. At a 0.05 false discovery rate, a later analysis found about 17,000 TCR beta sequences to be associated with HLA alleles. TCR sequences were mostly rare, though some public TCRs occurred in many donors.

CDR3 length equals 13 residues. Germline trimming cut 9 bases from V and 2 bases from J; bases unmatched to any gene: 6. The V gene's germline CDR1 is SGHTA and CDR2 FQGNSA. 13 Jbeta primers and 60 Vbeta primers were used for the PCR. TCRdb's table, derived via immunoSEQ multiplex PCR, lists solely in-frame clones and lacks some. The sample contains some 180,000 clones, more than 60% of which appear only once. A word on this clone: Its antigen is undetermined.

This receptor was taken from a man between 18 and 29 years old in good health and CMV-seronegative. V gene TRBV7-2 combines with J gene TRBJ1-2, with 7 bases aligning to TRBD1. The material sequenced was PBMCs. The CDR3 reads CASRQGPNYGYTF. The CDR3 DNA is TGTGCCAGTCGACAGGGACCAAACTATGGCTACACCTTC.